The 32 T cell receptor beta chains below all came from one sample that was sequenced in a study of blood T cell repertoires in COVID-19. Generated by immunoSEQ multiplex PCR, the TCRdb table keeps only in-frame clones and is missing some. The sample lists approximately 220,000 clones, roughly four fifths occurring once. Material: peripheral blood. These receptors all stem from a woman between 25 and 40 years old who had recovered from COVID-19.

The rearrangement links TRBV28 to TRBJ2-6, with a weak D call TRBD1 (5 bases). V was cut by 5 bases and J by 0 bases, with 8 bases left in between. The CDR3 contains 15 residues. Germline lookup yields CDR1 MDHEN and CDR2 SYDVKM. CDR3 sequence: CASSLTVSGANVLTF. The CDR3 coding sequence is TGTGCCAGCAGTCTGACAGTCTCTGGGGCCAACGTCCTGACTTTC.

This sequence joins TRBV6-6 and TRBJ2-7, with D possibly being TRBD1 (5 bases). Trimming took off 6 bases at V and 5 bases at J, with 14 bases between the two ends. The CDR3 spans 13 residues. The germline V gene encodes CDR1 MNHNY and CDR2 SVGAGI (reference sequence). The CDR3, as DNA: TGTGCCAGCAGGCCCACAGGAGTAGACGAGCAGTACTTC. It is translated as CASRPTGVDEQYF.

J is TRBJ2-7 and V is TRBV5-1; D is possibly TRBD1 (6 bases). V lost 0 bases to trimming and J lost 3 bases, with 10 bases between them. Germline V gene sequence: CDR1 SGHRS, CDR2 YFSETQ. This CDR3 contains 14 residues. The CDR3 region is CASSLENRVYEQYF. The DNA for the CDR3 is TGCGCCAGCAGCTTGGAAAACAGGGTCTACGAGCAGTACTTC.

This clone was picked up one time. The V and J genes are TRBV18 and TRBJ2-7; 11 bases fit TRBD1. V trimming: 2 bases; J trimming: 2 bases; junction bases outside the gene matches: 2. Germline values: CDR1 KGHSH, CDR2 LQKENI. The CDR3 is 15 amino acids. CDR3 sequence (DNA): TGTGCCAGCTCACCATTGGGACAGGGGGCCTACGAGCAGTACTTC. It specifies CASSPLGQGAYEQYF.

This clone was counted a single time. The rearrangement links TRBV24-1 to TRBJ2-2; 11 nucleotides line up with TRBD1. The J segment lost 4 bases and the V segment lost 7 bases, leaving 4 bases of the junction unmatched. The CDR3 is 15 amino acids. Per germline, CDR1 KGHDR and CDR2 SFDVKD. The CDR3 coding sequence is TGTGCCACCAGAACCGGGACAGGGGGCACCGGGGAGCTGTTTTTT. It encodes CATRTGTGGTGELFF.

This chain links TRBV11-3 with TRBJ2-1, with TRBD2 matching over 9 bases. The CDR3 is made up of 14 amino acids. V was clipped by 4 bases and J by 6 bases; unmatched bases: 4. Germline V CDR1 and CDR2: SGHNT, YENEEA. The CDR3 DNA sequence: TGTGCCAGCAGCTCCGGGACTAGCAGCAATGAGCAGTTCTTC. It encodes CASSSGTSSNEQFF.

The V gene is TRBV18, the J gene TRBJ1-2; 7 bases fit TRBD1. The germline V gene has CDR1 KGHSH and CDR2 LQKENI. V lost 3 bases and J lost 4; bases outside the gene matches: 8. The CDR3 contains 15 residues. CDR3 in amino acids: CASSPTGEPTYGYTF. CDR3 DNA: TGTGCCAGCTCACCCACAGGGGAACCAACCTATGGCTACACCTTC.

The chain recombines TRBV5-1 with TRBJ2-7; 7 nucleotides agree with TRBD1. The CDR3 length is 11 residues. Trimming took 3 bases from V and 7 from J; bases not matched to a gene: 1. The V gene's germline CDR1 is SGHRS and CDR2 YFSETQ. CDR3 loop: CASSSGGEQYF. The CDR3 DNA follows: TGCGCCAGCAGCTCAGGGGGTGAGCAGTACTTC.

A single count supports this clone. The gene calls are TRBV19 and TRBJ2-7, with TRBD1 identical over 9 bases. The CDR3 length is 16 residues. Trimming removed 2 bases from V and 5 bases from J; junction bases left unmatched: 10. Germline lookup yields CDR1 LNHDA and CDR2 SQIVND (reference sequence). CDR3 in DNA: TGTGCCAGTAGTATAATAACCGGACAGGGGATCCACGAGCAGTACTTC. It codes for CASSIITGQGIHEQYF.

This chain connects TRBV12-3 or TRBV12-4 to TRBJ1-2; no reliable D call. V was trimmed by 2 bases and J by 9 bases, leaving 10 bases between them. The CDR3 extends over 12 amino acids. The CDR3 spells CASSLTGGSYTF. In DNA form, the CDR3 reads TGTGCCAGCAGTTTAACCGGCGGTAGCTACACCTTC.

The rearrangement joins TRBV3-1 (or the pseudogene TRBV3-2) to TRBJ1-2; 10 bases match TRBD1. V dropped 1 base and J dropped 5; count of bases not matched to a gene: 10. CDR1 is LGHDT and CDR2 is YNNKEL in the germline V gene (reference sequence). The CDR3 is 17 residues long. Written as DNA, the CDR3 is TGTGCCAGCAGCCAAGCAGTCGACAGGGGGCTTTTTTATGGCTACACCTTC. It specifies CASSQAVDRGLFYGYTF.

The CDR3 coding sequence is TGTGCCAGCTCACCTGAGGTCGGATCACAGCATTTT. Its translation is CASSPEVGSQHF. J is TRBJ1-5 and V is TRBV18; D ambiguous. The V end was cut by 3 bases, the J end by 13 bases, with 13 bases between. Germline CDR1 KGHSH, CDR2 LQKENI. There are 12 residues in the CDR3.

This clone was seen once. V is TRBV28 and J is TRBJ1-4; TRBD1 agrees at 8 bases. Unmatched junction bases numbered 4, after V lost 3 bases and J lost 7 bases. In germline, CDR1 is MDHEN, CDR2 SYDVKM. The CDR3 is 14 residues long. The CDR3 DNA sequence: TGTGCCAGCAGTTTCCCAACAGGGGGTGAAAAACTGTTTTTT. This gives the protein CASSFPTGGEKLFF.

The chain joins TRBV28 to TRBJ2-7; D gene ambiguous. V was shortened by 4 bases and J by 3 bases, with 19 bases between the two germline ends. This CDR3 comprises 16 residues. Germline V gene data show CDR1 as MDHEN and CDR2 as SYDVKM. The CDR3 sequence is CASSSPPVKELYEQYF. DNA of the CDR3: TGTGCCAGCAGTTCCCCCCCAGTCAAGGAGCTCTACGAGCAGTACTTC.

The chain joins TRBV6-5 to TRBJ2-1; D remains ambiguous. Germline V gene lookup returns CDR1 MNHEY and CDR2 SVGAGI. The ends were cut back, 0 bases at V and 13 bases at J, with 22 bases in the middle. The CDR3 is made up of 16 amino acids. The CDR3 is CASSYSASVESSFQFF. CDR3 coding DNA: TGTGCCAGCAGTTACTCGGCCTCCGTGGAGTCCTCCTTCCAGTTCTTC.

V is TRBV28 and J is TRBJ1-5, with 9 bases matching TRBD1. This CDR3 comprises 14 residues. Per the germline V gene, CDR1 is MDHEN and CDR2 is SYDVKM. V was clipped by 3 bases and J by 6 bases; unmatched bases: 3. The CDR3 sequence: CASSLTGGLQPQHF. The DNA of the CDR3 is TGTGCCAGCAGTTTGACAGGGGGACTTCAGCCCCAGCATTTT.

The rearrangement uses TRBV5-1 and TRBJ2-2; possible D gene TRBD2, 5 bases. This CDR3 spans 14 amino acids. Germline assignment: CDR1 SGHRS and CDR2 YFSETQ. Trimming shortened V by 4 bases and J by 2 bases, and 9 bases separated the two germline ends. Here the CDR3 DNA reads TGCGCCAGCAGCGGACGGGAAAACACCGGGGAGCTGTTTTTT. Translating gives CASSGRENTGELFF.

The chain uses TRBV6-2 or TRBV6-3 and TRBJ2-3; TRBD2 agrees at 9 bases. V dropped 5 bases and J dropped 2; count of bases not matched to a gene: 5. This CDR3 contains 15 residues. Germline V gives CDR1 MNHEY, CDR2 SVGEGT. Here the CDR3 DNA reads TGTGCCAGCAGTCGACTAGCGGCCGTCACAGATACGCAGTATTTT. Protein product: CASSRLAAVTDTQYF.

The rearrangement links TRBV27 to TRBJ1-5, with D unclear. The CDR3 loop spans 15 amino acids. The germline CDR1 and CDR2 sequences are MNHEY and SMNVEV (reference sequence). V gave up 2 bases and J gave up 0 bases, with 8 bases separating them. For the CDR3, the DNA is TGTGCCAGCAGTTTAACAAGATATAGCAATCAGCCCCAGCATTTT. Translated: CASSLTRYSNQPQHF.

The rearrangement joins TRBV11-2 to TRBJ2-5; 7 bases fit TRBD1. The CDR3 totals 14 residues. Trimming took 5 bases from V and 2 from J; bases not matched to a gene: 5. Germline CDR1 and CDR2: SGHAT and FQNNGV. CDR3 in DNA: TGTGCCAGCAGCCCCCGGACAGGTCAAGAGACCCAGTACTTC. This codes for CASSPRTGQETQYF.

The V gene is TRBV9, the J gene TRBJ2-3, with TRBD2 matching 9 bases. The germline gives CDR1 SGDLS, CDR2 YYNGEE. With V trimmed by 3 bases and J by 0 bases, 8 bases remained unmatched. The CDR3 totals 17 residues. CDR3 in DNA: TGTGCCAGCAGCGCCTTGAGACTAGCGGAGAGCACAGATACGCAGTATTTT. It specifies CASSALRLAESTDTQYF. The full variable domain, its missing parts supplied by reference TRBV9 and TRBJ2-3, is DSGVTQTPKHLITATGQRVTLRCSPRSGDLSVYWYQQSLDQGLQFLIQYYNGEERAKGNILERFSAQQFPDLHSELNLSSLELGDSALYFCASSALRLAESTDTQYFGPGTRLTVL.

The chain employs TRBV28 and TRBJ2-7; TRBD1 aligns across 7 bases. CDR1 is MDHEN and CDR2 is SYDVKM in the germline V gene. The V segment lost 5 bases and the J segment 2 bases; nucleotides outside the gene matches: 6. The CDR3 runs to 14 residues. The CDR3 protein is CASSESGQTYEQYF. In DNA form, the CDR3 reads TGTGCCAGCAGTGAGTCGGGACAGACCTACGAGCAGTACTTC.

V and J are TRBV3-1 (or the pseudogene TRBV3-2) and TRBJ1-2; D not resolved. CDR3 size: 14 residues. The V end was cut by 0 bases, the J end by 4 bases, with 9 bases between. The germline V gene encodes CDR1 LGHDT and CDR2 YNNKEL (reference sequence). The CDR3, as DNA: TGTGCCAGCAGCCAAGAGTCCAGCGCCTATGGCTACACCTTC. Amino acids: CASSQESSAYGYTF.

V and J are TRBV19 and TRBJ2-3; D is possibly TRBD2 (5 bases). CDR3 length equals 15 residues. Germline CDR1 LNHDA, CDR2 SQIVND (reference sequence). The V end was cut by 3 bases, the J end by 1 base, with 11 bases between. CDR3 coding DNA: TGTGCCAGTAGTATTACAAGAGGGCGCACAGATACGCAGTATTTT. This sequence encodes CASSITRGRTDTQYF.

The rearrangement uses TRBV5-6 and TRBJ2-3; 7 nucleotides match TRBD2. V dropped 4 bases and J dropped 4; count of bases not matched to a gene: 9. Looked up from germline, CDR1 is SGHDT and CDR2 is YYEEEE. This CDR3 contains 15 residues. This CDR3 reads CASSVLAIFADTQYF. The CDR3 region has the DNA TGTGCCAGCAGCGTACTAGCGATATTCGCAGATACGCAGTATTTT.

The chain uses TRBV4-1 and TRBJ2-5; D possibly corresponds to TRBD2 (6 bases). The CDR3 extends over 14 amino acids. Deletions cut 4 bases from V and 0 bases from J, with 9 bases between. Germline-derived CDR1 and CDR2 are MGHRA and YSYEKL. CDR3 region: CASSRRDYQETQYF. The DNA of the CDR3 is TGCGCCAGCAGCCGCCGGGACTACCAAGAGACCCAGTACTTC.

J is TRBJ1-2 and V is TRBV7-9, with D tentatively TRBD1 (5 bases). V gave up 0 bases and J gave up 8 bases, with 7 bases separating them. Germline CDR1 reads SEHNR; CDR2 reads FQNEAQ (reference sequence). This CDR3 contains 12 residues. CDR3 nucleotide sequence: TGTGCCAGCAGCTTAGCAGGGGTCGGCTACACCTTC. Residues: CASSLAGVGYTF.

The chain joins TRBV3-1 (or the pseudogene TRBV3-2) to TRBJ1-3; no reliable D call. Germline CDR1 reads LGHDT; CDR2 reads YNNKEL (reference sequence). The length of the CDR3 is 15 residues. V dropped 0 bases and J dropped 0 bases, with 6 bases sitting between them. DNA for the CDR3: TGTGCCAGCAGCCAAGACACGAGCTCTGGAAACACCATATATTTT. Protein sequence: CASSQDTSSGNTIYF.

The CDR3 region has the DNA TGTGCCAGCAGTTCGGGACAGGGAGTTCAGGAGACCCAGTACTTC. Translation: CASSSGQGVQETQYF. The chain employs TRBV6-5 and TRBJ2-5; 9 nucleotides line up with TRBD1. V lost 4 bases to trimming and J lost 5 bases; unmatched junction nucleotides: 8. The CDR3 has 15 amino acids. From germline, CDR1 is MNHEY and CDR2 SVGAGI.

This chain joins TRBV30 and TRBJ1-6, with D maybe TRBD1 (5 bases). The CDR3 runs 14 residues. CDR1 and CDR2 (germline): GTSNPN, SVGIG (reference sequence). V was cut by 2 bases and J by 4 bases, with 9 bases left in between. The CDR3: CAWSPRQYNSPLHF. CDR3 in DNA: TGTGCCTGGAGTCCAAGACAGTATAATTCACCCCTCCACTTT. The full variable domain, in which reference TRBV30 and TRBJ1-6 provide the parts outside the CDR3, is SQTIHQWPATLVQPVGSPLSLECTVEGTSNPNLYWYRQAAGRGLQLLFYSVGIGQISSEVPQNLSASRPQDRQFILSSKKLLLSDSGFYLCAWSPRQYNSPLHFGNGTRLTVT.

The chain joins TRBV18 to TRBJ2-2, with a tentative D call TRBD2 (7 bases). V dropped 0 bases and J dropped 5 bases, with 10 bases sitting between them. The CDR3 contains 15 residues. CDR1 KGHSH and CDR2 LQKENI come from the germline V gene. The CDR3 is CASSPPAGATGELFF. CDR3 nucleotide sequence: TGTGCCAGCTCACCACCGGCGGGGGCGACCGGGGAGCTGTTTTTT.

The J gene is TRBJ2-7, the V gene TRBV28; weak D call: TRBD2 (6 bases). The CDR3 length is 13 residues. CDR1 MDHEN and CDR2 SYDVKM come from the germline V gene. V was shortened by 3 bases and J by 12 bases, with 18 bases between the two germline ends. The CDR3 DNA is TGTGCCAGCAGTTTGGCCGGGTCTCCGGGGGTGTACTTC. This sequence encodes CASSLAGSPGVYF.